This T cell receptor beta chain appears in the sequencing data of a study of T cell responses to AZD1222 COVID-19 vaccine. The CDR3 contains 16 residues. Unmatched junction bases numbered 10, after V lost 6 bases and J lost 2 bases. The germline V gene has CDR1 ENHRY and CDR2 SYGVKD. Sequencing used immunoSEQ multiplex PCR; TCRdb keeps in-frame clones, though not all of them. The table has 95,000 to 100,000 clones, roughly nine tenths seen once; the top ten hold under 30%. As to this clone: Antigen specificity is unknown.

The study's findings and limits: Per reports, nearly half of all spike-specific TCRs target regions that are unmutated in variants. After the peak T cell response, and only then, were repertoires sampled. Vaccine-associated CD4 TCRs spanned spike, dominant at 160-218 and 743-854.

This specimen consisted of peripheral blood, obtained on day 0 of AZD1222 vaccination. The clonotype originates from an adult in good health. The J gene is TRBJ2-7, the V gene TRBV10-3; 10 nucleotides agree with TRBD1. The CDR3 is CAISLGQGGIPYEQYF. The DNA of the CDR3 is TGTGCCATCAGCCTAGGACAGGGGGGTATTCCCTACGAGCAGTACTTC.